This T cell receptor (beta chain) was captured in a study of blood T cell repertoires in COVID-19. On the study more broadly: Spain, Italy and the United States supplied samples that represented acute and convalescent COVID-19. Sources were T cells, B-cell-depleted T cells, or PBMCs; the material itself was cDNA or gDNA.

Per the study methods: It was from reference gene primer amplification that nucleated cell counts were estimated. Produced via immunoSEQ multiplex PCR; TCRdb's table is partial and in-frame only. That table is the source of V, J and clone size, and D and trimming were worked out from the DNA. The sample gives about 240,000 clones, roughly four fifths of which show up once; 1.9% is in the top ten. V dropped 6 bases and J dropped 5 bases, with 13 bases sitting between them. Germline CDR1 and CDR2: MNHEY and SMNVEV (reference sequence). The CDR3 length is 13 residues. The chain carries TRBV27 and TRBJ2-5, with D possibly TRBD1 on 6 matching bases. Sequenced input: peripheral blood. The source is a man aged 30 to 39 who had recovered from COVID-19. CDR3: CASRTGLLETQYF. The CDR3 region has the DNA TGTGCCAGCAGAACAGGGTTACTGGAGACCCAGTACTTC.